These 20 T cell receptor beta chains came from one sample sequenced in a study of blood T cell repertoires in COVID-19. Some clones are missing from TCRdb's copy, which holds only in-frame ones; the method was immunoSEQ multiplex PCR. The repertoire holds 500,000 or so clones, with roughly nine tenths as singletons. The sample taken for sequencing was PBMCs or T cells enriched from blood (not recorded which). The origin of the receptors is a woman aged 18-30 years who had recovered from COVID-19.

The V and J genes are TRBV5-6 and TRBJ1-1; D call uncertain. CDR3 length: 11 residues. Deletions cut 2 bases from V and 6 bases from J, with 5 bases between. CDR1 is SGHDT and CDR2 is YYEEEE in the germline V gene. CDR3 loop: CASSFNSEAFF. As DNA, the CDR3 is TGTGCCAGCAGCTTCAATTCTGAAGCTTTCTTT.

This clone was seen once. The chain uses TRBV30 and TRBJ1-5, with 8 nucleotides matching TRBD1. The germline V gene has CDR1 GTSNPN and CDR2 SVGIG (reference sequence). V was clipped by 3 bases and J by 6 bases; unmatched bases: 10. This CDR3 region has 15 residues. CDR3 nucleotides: TGTGCCTGGAGCCCCAAGACAGGGGAGAGTCAGCCCCAGCATTTT. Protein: CAWSPKTGESQPQHF.

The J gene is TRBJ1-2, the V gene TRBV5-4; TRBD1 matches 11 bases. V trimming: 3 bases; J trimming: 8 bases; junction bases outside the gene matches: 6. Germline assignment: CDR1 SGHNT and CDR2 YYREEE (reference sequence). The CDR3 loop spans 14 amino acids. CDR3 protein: CASSSGDRGEGYTF. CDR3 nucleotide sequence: TGTGCCAGCAGCTCGGGGGACAGGGGGGAAGGCTACACCTTC.

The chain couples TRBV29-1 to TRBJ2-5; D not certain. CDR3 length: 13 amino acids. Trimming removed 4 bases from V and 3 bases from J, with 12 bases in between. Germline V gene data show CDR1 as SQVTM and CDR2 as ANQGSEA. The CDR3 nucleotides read TGCAGCGTTGTCCCCACAGTAAAAGAGACCCAGTACTTC. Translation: CSVVPTVKETQYF. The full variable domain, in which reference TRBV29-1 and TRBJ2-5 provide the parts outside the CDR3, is SAVISQKPSRDICQRGTSLTIQCQVDSQVTMMFWYRQQPGQSLTLIATANQGSEATYESGFVIDKFPISRPNLTFSTLTVSNMSPEDSSIYLCSVVPTVKETQYFGPGTRLLVL.

The CDR3 protein is CASSLGQGGTEAFF. The CDR3 bases are TGCGCCAGCAGCCTTGGGCAGGGAGGCACTGAAGCTTTCTTT. This chain links TRBV4-1 with TRBJ1-1; D perhaps matches TRBD1 (5 bases). Between the trimmed V and J ends, which lost 4 bases and 4 bases, there was a span of 13 bases. Germline loops: CDR1 MGHRA, CDR2 YSYEKL. This CDR3 region has 14 residues.

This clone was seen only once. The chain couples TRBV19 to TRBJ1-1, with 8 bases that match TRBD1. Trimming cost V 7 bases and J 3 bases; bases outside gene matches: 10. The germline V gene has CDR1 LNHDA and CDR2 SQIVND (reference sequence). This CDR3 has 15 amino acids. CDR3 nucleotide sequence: TGTGCCAGTACCTTTCGACAGGGGATGGACACTGAAGCTTTCTTT. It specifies CASTFRQGMDTEAFF.

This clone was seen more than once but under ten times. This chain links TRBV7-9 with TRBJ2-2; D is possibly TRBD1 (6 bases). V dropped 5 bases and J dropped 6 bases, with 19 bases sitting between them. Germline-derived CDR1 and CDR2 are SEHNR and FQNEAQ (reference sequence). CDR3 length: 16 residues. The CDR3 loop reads CASSEALTGPAGELFF. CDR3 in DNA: TGTGCCAGCAGCGAGGCCCTTACAGGGCCCGCCGGGGAGCTGTTTTTT.

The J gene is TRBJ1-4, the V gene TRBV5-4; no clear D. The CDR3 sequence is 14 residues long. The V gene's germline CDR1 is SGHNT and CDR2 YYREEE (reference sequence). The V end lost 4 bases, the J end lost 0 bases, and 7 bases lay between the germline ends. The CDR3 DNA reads TGTGCCAGCAGCCTCGCAGCAACTAATGAAAAACTGTTTTTT. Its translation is CASSLAATNEKLFF. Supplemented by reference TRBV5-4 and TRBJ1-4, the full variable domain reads ETGVTQSPTHLIKTRGQQVTLRCSSQSGHNTVSWYQQALGQGPQFIFQYYREEENGRGNFPPRFSGLQFPNYSSELNVNALELDDSALYLCASSLAATNEKLFFGSGTQLSVL.

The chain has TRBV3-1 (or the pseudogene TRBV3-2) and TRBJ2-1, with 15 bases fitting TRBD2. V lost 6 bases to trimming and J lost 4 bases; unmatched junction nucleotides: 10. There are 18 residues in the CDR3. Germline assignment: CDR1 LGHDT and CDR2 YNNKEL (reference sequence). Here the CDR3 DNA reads TGTGCCAGCAGAGGACTAGCGGGGGGGCCTCGGCTATACAATGAGCAGTTCTTC. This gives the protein CASRGLAGGPRLYNEQFF.

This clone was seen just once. The CDR3, as DNA: TGTGCCAGCAGCTTAGAGTTATCCACCTGGGAGACCCAGTACTTC. It specifies CASSLELSTWETQYF. The V and J genes are TRBV7-3 and TRBJ2-5; D is uncertain. Germline loops: CDR1 SGHTA, CDR2 FQGTGA. This CDR3 comprises 15 residues. V was clipped by 2 bases and J by 5 bases, with 15 bases between them.

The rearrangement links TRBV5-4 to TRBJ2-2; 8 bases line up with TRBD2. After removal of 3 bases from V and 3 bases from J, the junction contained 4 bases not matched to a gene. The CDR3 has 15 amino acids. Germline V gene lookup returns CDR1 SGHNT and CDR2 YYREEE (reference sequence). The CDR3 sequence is CASSSGTRDTGELFF. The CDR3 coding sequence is TGTGCCAGCAGCTCCGGGACTAGGGACACCGGGGAGCTGTTTTTT.

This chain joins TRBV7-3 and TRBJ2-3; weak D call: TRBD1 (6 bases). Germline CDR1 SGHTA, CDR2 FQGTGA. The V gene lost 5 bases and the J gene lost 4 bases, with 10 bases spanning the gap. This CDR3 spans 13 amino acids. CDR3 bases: TGTGCCAGCAGCCCCTACAGGGCAGATACGCAGTATTTT. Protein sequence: CASSPYRADTQYF.

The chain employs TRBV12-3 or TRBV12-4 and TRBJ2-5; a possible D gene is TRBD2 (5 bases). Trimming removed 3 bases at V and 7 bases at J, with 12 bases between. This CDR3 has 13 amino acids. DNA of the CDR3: TGTGCCAGCAGTTTTCAATTTCGGGGGACCCAGTACTTC. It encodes CASSFQFRGTQYF.

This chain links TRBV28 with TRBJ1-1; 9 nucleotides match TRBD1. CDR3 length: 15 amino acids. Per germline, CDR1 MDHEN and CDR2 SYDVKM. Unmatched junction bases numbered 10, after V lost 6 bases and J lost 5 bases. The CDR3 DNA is TGTGCCAGCAGCCCCCTAACAGGGGGCTTTACTGAAGCTTTCTTT. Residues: CASSPLTGGFTEAFF.

The CDR3 sequence: CASSPRGGSQETQYF. The DNA for the CDR3 is TGTGCCAGCAGCCCGCGCGGAGGGTCCCAAGAGACCCAGTACTTC. This rearrangement joins TRBV13 to TRBJ2-5; perhaps TRBD2 as D (6 bases). The CDR3 sequence is 15 residues long. The germline gives CDR1 PRHDT, CDR2 FYEKMQ (reference sequence). V was trimmed by 5 bases and J by 1 base, leaving 14 bases between them. Full variable domain (outside the CDR3, taken from reference TRBV13 and TRBJ2-5): AAGVIQSPRHLIKEKRETATLKCYPIPRHDTVYWYQQGPGQDPQFLISFYEKMQSDKGSIPDRFSAQQFSDYHSELNMSSLELGDSALYFCASSPRGGSQETQYFGPGTRLLVL.

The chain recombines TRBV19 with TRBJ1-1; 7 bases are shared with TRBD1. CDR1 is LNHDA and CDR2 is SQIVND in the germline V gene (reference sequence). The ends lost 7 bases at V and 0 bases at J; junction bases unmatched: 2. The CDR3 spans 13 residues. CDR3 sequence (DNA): TGTGCCAGTATGGGACAGTTGAACACTGAAGCTTTCTTT. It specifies CASMGQLNTEAFF.

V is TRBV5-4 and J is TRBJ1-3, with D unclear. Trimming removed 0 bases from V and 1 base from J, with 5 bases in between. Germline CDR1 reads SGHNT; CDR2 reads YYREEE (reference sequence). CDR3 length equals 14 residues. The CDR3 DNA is TGTGCCAGCAGCTTGGTCGGGTCTGGAAACACCATATATTTT. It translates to CASSLVGSGNTIYF.

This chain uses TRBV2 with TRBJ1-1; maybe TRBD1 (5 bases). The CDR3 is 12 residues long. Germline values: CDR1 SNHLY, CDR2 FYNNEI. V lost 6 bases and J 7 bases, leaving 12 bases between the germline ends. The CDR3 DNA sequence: TGTGCCAGCAGCTGGGGCGGGGTTGAAGCTTTCTTT. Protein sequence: CASSWGGVEAFF.

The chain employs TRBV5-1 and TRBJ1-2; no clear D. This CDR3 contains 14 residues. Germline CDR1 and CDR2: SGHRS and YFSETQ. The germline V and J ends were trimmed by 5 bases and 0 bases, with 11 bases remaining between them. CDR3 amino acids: CASSRNTANYGYTF. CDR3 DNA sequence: TGCGCCAGCAGTCGGAACACAGCTAACTATGGCTACACCTTC.

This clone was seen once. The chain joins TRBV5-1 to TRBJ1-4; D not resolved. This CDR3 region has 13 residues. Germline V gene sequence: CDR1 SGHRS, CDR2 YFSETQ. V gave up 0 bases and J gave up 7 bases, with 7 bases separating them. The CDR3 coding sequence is TGCGCCAGCAGCTTGGCCTCGAGTGAAAAACTGTTTTTT. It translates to CASSLASSEKLFF.